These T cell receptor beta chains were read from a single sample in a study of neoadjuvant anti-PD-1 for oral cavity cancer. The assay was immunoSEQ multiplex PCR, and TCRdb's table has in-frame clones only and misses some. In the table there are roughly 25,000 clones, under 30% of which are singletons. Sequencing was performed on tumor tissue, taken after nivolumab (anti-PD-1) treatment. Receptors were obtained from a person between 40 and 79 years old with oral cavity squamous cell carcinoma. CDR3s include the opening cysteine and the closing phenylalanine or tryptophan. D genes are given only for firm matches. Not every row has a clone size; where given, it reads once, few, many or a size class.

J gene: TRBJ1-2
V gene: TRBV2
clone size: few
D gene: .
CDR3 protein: CASRPFYGGDGYTF
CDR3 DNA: TGTGCCAGCAGGCCTTTCTACGGAGGCGATGGCTACACCTTC

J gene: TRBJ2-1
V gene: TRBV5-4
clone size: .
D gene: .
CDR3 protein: CASSLALASEQFF
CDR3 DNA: TGTGCCAGCAGCCTCGCACTAGCCAGTGAGCAGTTCTTC

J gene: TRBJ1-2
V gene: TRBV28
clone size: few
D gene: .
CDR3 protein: CASSYQGGDYGYTF
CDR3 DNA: TGTGCCAGCAGTTATCAGGGTGGGGACTATGGCTACACCTTC

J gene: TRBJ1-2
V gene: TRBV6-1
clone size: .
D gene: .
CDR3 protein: CASSVVVPGYTF
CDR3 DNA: TGTGCCAGCAGTGTAGTAGTCCCCGGCTACACCTTC

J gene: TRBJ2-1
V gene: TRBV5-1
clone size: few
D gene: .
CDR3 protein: CASEEWASSYNEQFF
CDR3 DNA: TGCGCCAGCGAAGAATGGGCTAGCTCCTACAATGAGCAGTTCTTC

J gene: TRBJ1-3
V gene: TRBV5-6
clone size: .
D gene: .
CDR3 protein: CASFGRSSGNTIYF
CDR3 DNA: TGTGCCAGCTTTGGACGGAGCTCTGGAAACACCATATATTTT

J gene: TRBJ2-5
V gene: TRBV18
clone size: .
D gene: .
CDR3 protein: CASSPRDGETQYF
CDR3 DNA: TGTGCCAGCTCACCACGGGATGGGGAGACCCAGTACTTC

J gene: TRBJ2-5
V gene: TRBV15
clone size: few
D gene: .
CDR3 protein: CATSRGGQGQTQYF
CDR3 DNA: TGTGCCACCAGCAGAGGCGGACAAGGGCAGACCCAGTACTTC

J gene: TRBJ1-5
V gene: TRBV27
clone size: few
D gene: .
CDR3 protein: CASALMGNQPQHF
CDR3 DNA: TGTGCCAGCGCCCTTATGGGGAATCAGCCCCAGCATTTT

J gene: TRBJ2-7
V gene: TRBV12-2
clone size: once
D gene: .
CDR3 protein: CASRFGCEQYF
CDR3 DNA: TGTGCAAGTCGCTTTGGCTGCGAGCAGTACTTC

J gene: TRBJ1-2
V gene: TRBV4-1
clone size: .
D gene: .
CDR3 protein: CASSQDASYGYTF
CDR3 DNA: TGCGCCAGCAGCCAAGACGCCAGCTATGGCTACACCTTC

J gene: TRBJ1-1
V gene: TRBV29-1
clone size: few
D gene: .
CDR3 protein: CSALGSNTEAFF
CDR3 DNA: TGCAGCGCCCTAGGTTCGAACACTGAAGCTTTCTTT

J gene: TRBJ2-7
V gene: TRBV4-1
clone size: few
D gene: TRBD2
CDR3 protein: CASSQTLLAGGYEQYF
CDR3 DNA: TGCGCCAGCAGCCAAACCCTTTTAGCGGGAGGCTACGAGCAGTACTTC

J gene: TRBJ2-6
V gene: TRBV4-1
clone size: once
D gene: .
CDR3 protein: CASSQVRDLGPFGANVLTF
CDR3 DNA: TGCGCCAGCAGCCAAGTCCGGGACCTGGGACCGTTCGGGGCCAACGTCCTGACTTTC

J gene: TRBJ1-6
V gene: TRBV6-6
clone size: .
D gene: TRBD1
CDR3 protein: CASIGQGDSPLHF
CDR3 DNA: TGTGCCAGCATCGGACAGGGCGATTCACCCCTCCACTTT

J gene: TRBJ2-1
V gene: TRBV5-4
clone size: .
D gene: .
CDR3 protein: CASSSSGGASFNEQFF
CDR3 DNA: TGTGCCAGCAGCTCGTCTGGTGGGGCCTCTTTCAATGAGCAGTTCTTC

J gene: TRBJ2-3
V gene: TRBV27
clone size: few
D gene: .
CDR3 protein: CASSLWRGTDTQYF
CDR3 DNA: TGTGCCAGCAGTTTATGGAGGGGCACAGATACGCAGTATTTT

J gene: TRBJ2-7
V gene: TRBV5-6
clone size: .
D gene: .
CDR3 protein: CASSGTWNEQYF
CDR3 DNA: TGTGCCAGCAGCGGGACCTGGAACGAGCAGTACTTC

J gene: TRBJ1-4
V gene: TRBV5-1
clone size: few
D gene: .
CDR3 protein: CASSLGEKLFF
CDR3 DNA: TGCGCCAGCAGCTTGGGCGAAAAACTGTTTTTT

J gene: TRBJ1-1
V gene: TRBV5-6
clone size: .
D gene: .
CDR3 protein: CASSLANGGNTEAFF
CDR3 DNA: TGTGCCAGCAGCTTGGCCAACGGGGGCAACACTGAAGCTTTCTTT

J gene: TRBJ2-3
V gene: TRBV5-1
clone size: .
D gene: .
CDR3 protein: CASSLAGPRGGTDTQYF
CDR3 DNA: TGCGCCAGCAGCTTGGCCGGTCCGCGGGGTGGCACAGATACGCAGTATTTT

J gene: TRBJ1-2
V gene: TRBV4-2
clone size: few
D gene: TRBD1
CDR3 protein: CASSPRQGPGYGYTF
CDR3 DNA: TGTGCCAGCAGCCCCAGACAGGGACCGGGCTATGGCTACACCTTC

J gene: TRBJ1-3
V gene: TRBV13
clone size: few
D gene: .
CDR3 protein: CASSFRGEDGNTIYF
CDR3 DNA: TGTGCCAGCAGCTTTAGGGGAGAGGACGGAAACACCATATATTTT

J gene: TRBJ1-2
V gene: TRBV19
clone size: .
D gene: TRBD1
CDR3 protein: CASKDWGQGLMGGYTF
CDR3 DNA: TGTGCCAGTAAAGATTGGGGACAGGGTTTGATGGGAGGCTACACCTTC

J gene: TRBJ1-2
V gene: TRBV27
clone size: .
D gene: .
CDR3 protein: CASSFRQNYGYTF
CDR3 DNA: TGTGCCAGCAGTTTTCGACAGAACTATGGCTACACCTTC

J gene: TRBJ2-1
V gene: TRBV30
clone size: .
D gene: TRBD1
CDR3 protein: CAWSPDRGRVNEQFF
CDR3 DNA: TGTGCCTGGAGCCCAGACAGGGGGCGGGTCAATGAGCAGTTCTTC

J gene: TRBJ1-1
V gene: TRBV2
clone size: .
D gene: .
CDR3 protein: CASTRVNEAFF
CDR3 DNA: TGTGCCAGCACTAGGGTGAATGAAGCTTTCTTT

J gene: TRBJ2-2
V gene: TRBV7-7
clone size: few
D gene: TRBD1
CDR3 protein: CASSITGDTGELFF
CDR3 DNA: TGTGCTAGCAGCATCACAGGGGACACCGGGGAGCTGTTTTTT

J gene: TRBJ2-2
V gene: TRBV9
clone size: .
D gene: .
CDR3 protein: CASSAENTGELFF
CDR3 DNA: TGTGCCAGCAGCGCCGAGAACACCGGGGAGCTGTTTTTT

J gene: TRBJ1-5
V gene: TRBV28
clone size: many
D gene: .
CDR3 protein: CASRPGLNNQPQHF
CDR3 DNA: TGTGCCAGCAGGCCGGGACTGAACAATCAGCCCCAGCATTTT

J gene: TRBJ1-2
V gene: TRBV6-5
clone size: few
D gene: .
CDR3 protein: CASSYDSNYGYTF
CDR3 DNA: TGTGCCAGCAGCTATGACAGTAACTATGGCTACACCTTC

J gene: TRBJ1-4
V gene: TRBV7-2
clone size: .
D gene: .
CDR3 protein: CASSPDRSATNEKLFF
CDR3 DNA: TGTGCCAGCAGTCCAGACAGGAGTGCAACTAATGAAAAACTGTTTTTT

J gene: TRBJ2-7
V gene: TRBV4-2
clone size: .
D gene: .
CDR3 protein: CASSQDSGRGEIYEQYF
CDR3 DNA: TGTGCCAGCAGCCAAGATAGCGGACGCGGGGAGATCTACGAGCAGTACTTC

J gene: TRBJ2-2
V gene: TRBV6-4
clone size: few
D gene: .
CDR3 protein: CASSDSDTGELFF
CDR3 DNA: TGTGCCAGCAGTGACTCGGACACCGGGGAGCTGTTTTTT

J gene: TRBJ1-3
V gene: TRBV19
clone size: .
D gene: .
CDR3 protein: CASSIRVGDRNTIYF
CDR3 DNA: TGTGCCAGTAGTATCCGGGTAGGGGACCGAAACACCATATATTTT

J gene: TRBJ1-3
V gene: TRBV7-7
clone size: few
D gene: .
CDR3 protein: CASSRGSSGNTIYF
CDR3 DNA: TGTGCTAGCAGCCGAGGGAGCTCTGGAAACACCATATATTTT

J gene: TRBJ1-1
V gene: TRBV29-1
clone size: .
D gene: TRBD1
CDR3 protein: CSVRLQGTQNTEAFF
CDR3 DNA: TGCAGCGTGAGATTACAGGGGACCCAGAACACTGAAGCTTTCTTT

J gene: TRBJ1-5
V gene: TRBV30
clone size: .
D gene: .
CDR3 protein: CAWSVSINQPQHF
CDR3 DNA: TGTGCCTGGAGTGTAAGCATCAATCAGCCCCAGCATTTT

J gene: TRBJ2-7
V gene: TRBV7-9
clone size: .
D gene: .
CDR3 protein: CASSQGSSYEQYF
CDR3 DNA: TGTGCCAGCAGCCAGGGAAGCTCCTACGAGCAGTACTTC

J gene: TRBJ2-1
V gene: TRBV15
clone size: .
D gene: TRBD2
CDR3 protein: CATRQTSGDNNEQFF
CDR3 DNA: TGTGCCACCAGGCAGACTAGCGGAGACAACAATGAGCAGTTCTTC

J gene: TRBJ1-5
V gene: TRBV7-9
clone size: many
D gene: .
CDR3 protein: CASSLEEVAGQPQHF
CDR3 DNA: TGTGCCAGCAGCTTAGAGGAGGTGGCGGGTCAGCCCCAGCATTTT

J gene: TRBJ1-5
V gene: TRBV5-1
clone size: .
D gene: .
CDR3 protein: CASSLVGGLHQPQHF
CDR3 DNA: TGCGCCAGCAGCTTGGTGGGGGGTTTGCATCAGCCCCAGCATTTT

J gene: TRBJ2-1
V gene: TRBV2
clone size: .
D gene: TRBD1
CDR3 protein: CASRESGTGRDEQFF
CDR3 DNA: TGTGCCAGCAGAGAATCCGGGACAGGGAGGGATGAGCAGTTCTTC

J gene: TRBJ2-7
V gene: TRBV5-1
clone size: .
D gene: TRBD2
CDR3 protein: CASSRGGRDEQYF
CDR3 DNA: TGCGCCAGCAGCCGGGGGGGGCGCGACGAGCAGTACTTC

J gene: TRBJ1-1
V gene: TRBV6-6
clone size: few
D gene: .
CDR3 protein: CASSYRDRAEAFF
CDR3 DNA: TGTGCCAGCAGTTACAGGGATCGGGCTGAAGCTTTCTTT

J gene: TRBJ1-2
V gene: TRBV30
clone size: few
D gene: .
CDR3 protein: CAWSRTDTNYGYTF
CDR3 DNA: TGTGCCTGGAGTCGGACAGATACTAACTATGGCTACACCTTC

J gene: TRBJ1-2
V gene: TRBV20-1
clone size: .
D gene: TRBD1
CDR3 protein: CSAAGQALRYF
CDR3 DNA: TGCAGTGCCGCCGGACAGGCTCTTCGATACTTC

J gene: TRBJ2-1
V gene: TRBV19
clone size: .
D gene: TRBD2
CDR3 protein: CASSWTSGDYNEQFF
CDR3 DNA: TGTGCCAGTAGTTGGACTAGCGGGGATTACAATGAGCAGTTCTTC

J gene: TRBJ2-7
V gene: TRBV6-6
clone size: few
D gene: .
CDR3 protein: CASSYGGGLEQYF
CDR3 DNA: TGTGCCAGCAGTTACGGCGGGGGCCTCGAGCAGTACTTC

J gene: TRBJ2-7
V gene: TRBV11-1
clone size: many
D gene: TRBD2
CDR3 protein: CASSLAGSYEQYF
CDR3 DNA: TGTGCCAGCAGTCTAGCGGGATCCTACGAGCAGTACTTC

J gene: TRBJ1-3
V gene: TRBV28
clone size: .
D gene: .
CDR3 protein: CASRVGNTIYF
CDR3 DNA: TGTGCCAGTCGCGTGGGAAACACCATATATTTT

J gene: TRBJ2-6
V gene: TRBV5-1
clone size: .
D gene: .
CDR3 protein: CASSLGFRGQGANVLTF
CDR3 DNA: TGCGCCAGCAGCTTGGGGTTCAGGGGACAAGGGGCCAACGTCCTGACTTTC